This TCR beta chain was identified during a study of graft-versus-host responses after intestinal transplantation. Study overall: Every one of the recipients received anti-thymocyte globulin induction and afterwards took tacrolimus and steroids for three to four years. General study results and limits: Among recipient marrow samples, GvH clones were found; some appeared first in ileum or blood. When patients had graft-donor T cell macrochimerism, their allografts held high graft-versus-host to host-versus-graft clonal ratios. Among circulating GvH clones, peak levels were associated with early post-transplant declines in HvG clones.

About this clone: The antigen remains undetermined.

The germline V and J ends were trimmed by 5 bases and 4 bases, with 21 bases remaining between them. The germline gives CDR1 MGHRA, CDR2 YSYEKL. This CDR3 region has 16 residues. The method was immunoSEQ multiplex PCR; TCRdb's version includes in-frame clones alone and lacks a portion of them. The table shows 86,000 or so clones, with 75% to 95% occurring only once. This chain links TRBV4-1 with TRBJ2-7; possibly TRBD1 or TRBD2 for D (5 bases each). The TCR was taken from a human donor who received an intestinal transplant. The input for sequencing was unstimulated CD8+ T cells sorted from spleen or lymph node cells, taken before intestinal transplant. DNA for the CDR3: TGCGCCAGCAGCGCCTGGCAGAAACTAGGGGCGTACGAGCAGTACTTC. This encodes CASSAWQKLGAYEQYF.